This T cell receptor beta chain was profiled in a study of blood T cell repertoires in COVID-19. Study in general: Donors in the United States, Italy and Spain gave samples during acute or convalescent COVID-19.

This table comes from immunoSEQ multiplex PCR, and its TCRdb copy is limited to in-frame clones, with some not included. The table shows roughly 70,000 clones, with just under 80% occurring only once. This clone was recorded only once. Trimming took 4 bases from V and 6 from J; bases not matched to a gene: 5. The CDR3 sequence is 12 residues long. Germline CDR1 is GTSNPN and CDR2 is SVGIG (reference sequence). Sequenced sample: peripheral blood. The V and J genes are TRBV30 and TRBJ1-2, with 7 bases lining up with TRBD1. The source is a human donor in a cohort sampled during active COVID-19. CDR3 amino acids: CAWTLDRDGYTF. The DNA of the CDR3 is TGTGCCTGGACCCTAGACAGGGATGGCTACACCTTC.